Each of the 14 T cell receptor beta chains below was sequenced from the same sample in a study of blood T cells in healthy people across ages. Then a second PCR, running roughly 6 to 12 cycles, was carried out with a sample-barcoded 5' primer and a J-beta primer mix. From the 5' RACE reads, TCRdb called clonotypes with MiXCR, one entry per CDR3 protein. This table has 650,000 to 800,000 distinct CDR3 sequences, over 40% appearing once. The sample comprised blood. The receptors come from an elderly woman in good health.

The rearrangement links TRBV4-3 to TRBJ2-7, with 7 nucleotides matching TRBD2. Germline CDR1 is LGHNA and CDR2 is YSLEER. V shed 3 bases, J shed 3 bases, and the junction held 2 bases outside the gene matches. This CDR3 has 13 amino acids. CDR3 DNA sequence: TGCGCCAGCAGCCAGCGGGGGAACTACGAGCAGTACTTC. Protein sequence: CASSQRGNYEQYF.

This clonotype was found once. A much larger clone differs by one base, so this may be a read error. The chain combines TRBV5-1 with TRBJ2-4; possible D gene TRBD2, 5 bases. Per germline, CDR1 SGHRS and CDR2 YFSETQ. The CDR3 length is 15 residues. The V and J ends lost 0 bases and 0 bases respectively, with 7 bases between them. The CDR3 here is CASSLDAGAKNIQYF. The CDR3 DNA follows: TGCGCCAGCAGCTTGGATGCGGGAGCCAAAAACATTCAGTACTTC.

This clonotype is medium-sized in the sample. The chain employs TRBV6-5 and TRBJ1-2; no reliable D call. Germline values: CDR1 MNHEY, CDR2 SVGAGI. The CDR3 consists of 13 residues. The V end was cut by 5 bases, the J end by 0 bases, with 7 bases between. The CDR3 sequence is CASSPDPNYGYTF. In nucleotides, the CDR3 is TGTGCCAGCAGTCCGGATCCTAACTATGGCTACACCTTC.

This clonotype was counted ten times or more. With a much larger clone just one base away, this may be a read error. The chain recombines TRBV27 with TRBJ2-5; 9 bases fit TRBD1. The germline V gene encodes CDR1 MNHEY and CDR2 SMNVEV (reference sequence). This CDR3 contains 13 residues. V trimming: 6 bases; J trimming: 11 bases; junction bases outside the gene matches: 10. Here the CDR3 reads CASSSGQGNEQYF. The CDR3 DNA sequence: TGTGCCAGCAGCTCGGGACAGGGCAATGAGCAGTACTTC.

Worth noting for this clonotype: A read error may be the cause here, since a much bigger clone is one base away. The rearrangement links TRBV7-2 to TRBJ2-1, with a tentative D call TRBD2 (6 bases). The V end lost 2 bases, the J end lost 11 bases, and 16 bases lay between the germline ends. CDR3 size: 14 residues. Germline V lookup: CDR1 SGHTA, CDR2 FQGNSA. The CDR3 region has the DNA TGTGCCAGCAGCTTAACTAGCTTGAGGGATAAGCAGTTCTTC. It yields the protein CASSLTSLRDKQFF.

Note on this clonotype: A much larger clone lies one base from this, so it may be a read error. The rearrangement links TRBV9 to TRBJ2-7; 7 nucleotides match TRBD1. The CDR3 has 15 amino acids. CDR1 is SGDLS and CDR2 is YYNGEE in the germline V gene. Losses at the gene ends were 0 bases for V and 5 bases for J; bases not matched to a gene: 8. The CDR3 region has the DNA TGTGCCAGCAGCGTAGGTGGACAGGCTAACGACGAGCAGTACTTC. Protein sequence: CASSVGGQANDEQYF.

This clonotype was seen repeatedly, ten times or more. The chain uses TRBV20-1 and TRBJ1-2; 7 bases agree with TRBD1. Trimming at V came to 6 bases and at J to 2 bases, leaving 12 bases not matched to a gene. The CDR3 consists of 15 residues. In germline, CDR1 is DFQATT, CDR2 SNEGSKA (reference sequence). CDR3 protein: CSAAPDRAPNYGYTF. For the CDR3, the DNA is TGCAGTGCAGCCCCCGACAGGGCCCCAAACTATGGCTACACCTTC.

Many counts were recorded for this clonotype. The genes are TRBV27 and TRBJ2-7; 7 positions agree with TRBD2. CDR3 length equals 15 residues. V lost 6 bases to trimming and J lost 2 bases; unmatched junction nucleotides: 10. CDR1 is MNHEY and CDR2 is SMNVEV in the germline V gene (reference sequence). The CDR3 is CASRPSSGPTYEQYF. Written as DNA, the CDR3 is TGTGCCAGCAGACCCAGTAGCGGGCCTACCTACGAGCAGTACTTC.

The chain employs TRBV5-1 and TRBJ2-2; 8 positions match TRBD1. Germline lookup yields CDR1 SGHRS and CDR2 YFSETQ. V dropped 3 bases and J dropped 7; count of bases not matched to a gene: 11. The CDR3 is 16 residues long. CDR3 nucleotide sequence: TGCGCCAGCAGCTCCCTTCTCCCAGGGGGCCACGGGGAGCTGTTTTTT. Its translation is CASSSLLPGGHGELFF.

The chain uses TRBV20-1 and TRBJ1-4; D gene ambiguous. Germline V gene sequence: CDR1 DFQATT, CDR2 SNEGSKA (reference sequence). The CDR3 is 11 amino acids. CDR3 sequence (DNA): TGCAGCGCAGCAATCAGATCAAGCCTGTTTTTT. This gives the protein CSAAIRSSLFF.

In this sample, this clonotype turned up a few times. This chain uses TRBV20-1 with TRBJ2-6, with 7 bases lining up with TRBD2. The ends lost 6 bases at V and 3 bases at J; junction bases unmatched: 2. CDR1 is DFQATT and CDR2 is SNEGSKA in the germline V gene (reference sequence). This CDR3 has 13 amino acids. The CDR3 is CSAPGGGANVLTF. CDR3 sequence (DNA): TGCAGTGCCCCGGGAGGTGGGGCCAACGTCCTGACTTTC.

This chain joins TRBV7-8 and TRBJ2-3, with no clear D. In germline, CDR1 is SGHVS, CDR2 FQNEAQ. The CDR3 extends over 16 amino acids. The V end was cut by 7 bases, the J end by 2 bases, with 19 bases between. In DNA, the CDR3 is TGTGCCAGCACCAAGCCCCCGACTGGAGCCACAGATACGCAGTATTTT. Translating it yields CASTKPPTGATDTQYF.

This clonotype was observed many times. V is TRBV10-3 and J is TRBJ2-7; possible D gene TRBD2, 6 bases. This CDR3 contains 15 residues. Deletions cut 2 bases from V and 2 bases from J, with 13 bases between. Germline CDR1 reads ENHRY; CDR2 reads SYGVKD. CDR3 bases: TGTGCCATCAGTGAGGGTCTAGCGTTGACCTACGAGCAGTACTTC. This encodes CAISEGLALTYEQYF.

This chain uses TRBV12-3 or TRBV12-4 with TRBJ1-5; TRBD1 matches 7 bases. The length of the CDR3 is 17 residues. With 1 base clipped from V and 5 bases from J, the junction kept 11 bases outside the gene matches. The chain's CDR3 is CASSLDRGTDPHQPQHF. CDR3 nucleotide sequence: TGTGCCAGCAGTTTAGACCGGGGGACAGACCCACATCAGCCCCAGCATTTT.